This TCR beta chain was captured in a study of blood T cell repertoires in COVID-19. There are a few counts of this clone. Germline CDR1 DFQATT, CDR2 SNEGSKA (reference sequence). The CDR3 is made up of 11 amino acids. The V end was cut by 3 bases, the J end by 7 bases, with 9 bases between. Clones were sequenced by immunoSEQ multiplex PCR, and TCRdb holds only the in-frame ones, with some missing. The data hold around 250,000 clones, with over 75% observed a single time. Sequenced input: PBMCs or T cells enriched from blood (not recorded which). This clonotype was obtained from a woman aged 45-60 years who had recovered from COVID-19. V and J are TRBV20-1 and TRBJ1-2; D unclear. The DNA for the CDR3 is TGCAGTGCTAGGCCCACAGTTGGCTACACCTTC. Translation: CSARPTVGYTF.